This T cell receptor beta chain was observed in a study of blood T cell repertoires in COVID-19. Background on the study: The United States, Italy and Spain provided the acute and convalescent COVID-19 samples. In each case, the material was cDNA or gDNA derived from T cells, B-cell-depleted T cells, or PBMCs.

V trimming: 2 bases; J trimming: 1 base; junction bases outside the gene matches: 2. This CDR3 is built from 15 residues. Looked up from germline, CDR1 is SGHAT and CDR2 is FQNNGV. In the study's own analysis: Using reference gene primer amplification, nucleated cell counts were estimated. Produced via immunoSEQ multiplex PCR; TCRdb's table is partial and in-frame only. V and J calls and clone size are copied from that table; D and trimming were computed from the DNA. The sample comprises just over 95,000 clones, 70% to 90% of which are singletons, and roughly 4% rests with the top ten. The receptor was derived from a man in his 60s with acute or convalescent COVID-19. The chain couples TRBV11-2 to TRBJ2-1; 7 positions agree with TRBD2. The specimen was peripheral blood. The CDR3 loop reads CASSLSGRSYNEQFF. In DNA, the CDR3 is TGTGCCAGCAGCTTATCCGGGAGGTCCTACAATGAGCAGTTCTTC.